These 32 T cell receptor beta chains share one sample of origin, sequenced in a study of cytomegalovirus exposure and HLA in healthy donors (dated by TCRdb to 2016 to 2017). The library relied on the immunoSEQ multiplex PCR assay. For the multiplex PCR, a mixture combining 60 forward primers for TCR Vbeta segments and 13 reverse primers for TCR Jbeta segments was used. TCRdb stores this immuneACCESS table with in-frame sequences only. Part of the clones is absent; in the studies checked, under half of the shortfall reflects unresolved V genes, and no reason is known for the rest. This sample's table carries about 160,000 clones. The ten largest account for roughly 1.3% of the sample. Input material: PBMCs. The source of these receptors is a woman aged 60-70 years in good health and CMV-seronegative.

V usage is TRBV27 and J usage is TRBJ1-2, with D possibly TRBD1 on 5 matching bases. V gave up 4 bases and J gave up 3 bases, with 9 bases separating them. Per germline, CDR1 MNHEY and CDR2 SMNVEV (reference sequence). The length of the CDR3 is 13 residues. CDR3 DNA: TGTGCCAGCAGTTCGGGACTGTACTATGGCTACACCTTC. Its protein product is CASSSGLYYGYTF.

The chain joins TRBV25-1 to TRBJ2-1, with 7 positions matching TRBD1. The CDR3 runs 12 residues. The V segment lost 6 bases and the J segment 4 bases; nucleotides outside the gene matches: 0. CDR1 MGHDK and CDR2 SYGVNS come from the germline V gene. CDR3 in amino acids: CASRQGYNEQFF. CDR3 sequence (DNA): TGTGCCAGCAGACAGGGGTACAATGAGCAGTTCTTC.

The chain couples TRBV4-2 to TRBJ1-1; 9 bases are shared with TRBD1. The CDR3 is 15 residues long. The V gene end was trimmed by 1 base and the J gene end by 4 bases; junction bases not matched to a gene: 4. The V gene's germline CDR1 is LGHNA and CDR2 YNFKEQ. In nucleotides, the CDR3 is TGTGCCAGCAGCCAAGTCGGACAGGGGTTCACTGAAGCTTTCTTT. Its protein product is CASSQVGQGFTEAFF.

V usage is TRBV7-3 and J usage is TRBJ1-5, with TRBD1 matching 10 bases. V shed 8 bases and J 6 bases; nucleotides not matched to a gene: 10. CDR1 and CDR2 (germline): SGHTA, FQGTGA. The CDR3 loop spans 15 amino acids. In DNA, the CDR3 is TGTGCCAGCGGGGACAGGGGTTTAATCAGTCAGCCCCAGCATTTT. Translated, it gives CASGDRGLISQPQHF.

This sequence joins TRBV2 and TRBJ2-1; TRBD2 matches at 9 bases. The V and J ends lost 4 bases and 6 bases, in that order; junction bases with no gene match: 7. Germline CDR1 SNHLY, CDR2 FYNNEI. This CDR3 has 15 residues. The CDR3: CASSARREGINEQFF. In nucleotides, the CDR3 is TGTGCCAGCAGTGCCCGGCGGGAGGGGATCAATGAGCAGTTCTTC.

The chain recombines TRBV7-9 with TRBJ2-5; 10 bases line up with TRBD1. The CDR3 length is 14 residues. V lost 5 bases to trimming and J lost 2 bases; unmatched junction nucleotides: 2. Germline lookup yields CDR1 SEHNR and CDR2 FQNEAQ (reference sequence). CDR3 DNA: TGTGCCAGCAGCCGGGACAGGGGTCAAGAGACCCAGTACTTC. As protein: CASSRDRGQETQYF.

V and J are TRBV2 and TRBJ1-4; 9 nucleotides agree with TRBD1. The germline gives CDR1 SNHLY, CDR2 FYNNEI. The trim removed 10 bases at V and 7 bases at J, leaving 7 bases unmatched. This CDR3 spans 13 amino acids. The CDR3 DNA reads as TGTGCCACGCGCCGGGACAGGGTTGAAAAACTGTTTTTT. It encodes CATRRDRVEKLFF.

The V gene is TRBV7-9, the J gene TRBJ2-6; D may be TRBD2 (5 bases). The CDR3 runs to 18 residues. Germline values: CDR1 SEHNR, CDR2 FQNEAQ (reference sequence). Trimming shortened V by 1 base and J by 0 bases, and 13 bases separated the two germline ends. CDR3 nucleotide sequence: TGTGCCAGCAGCTTAGGACGGGGTGCGGACTCTGGGGCCAACGTCCTGACTTTC. Its translation is CASSLGRGADSGANVLTF.

The gene calls are TRBV7-9 and TRBJ1-5; tentatively, D is TRBD1 (6 bases). Trimming pared 0 bases from V and 0 bases from J, leaving 9 bases between. Looked up from germline, CDR1 is SEHNR and CDR2 is FQNEAQ (reference sequence). The length of the CDR3 is 16 residues. CDR3 loop: CASSLARGGSNQPQHF. CDR3 nucleotide sequence: TGTGCCAGCAGCTTAGCGAGGGGGGGTAGCAATCAGCCCCAGCATTTT.

The chain links TRBV2 to TRBJ1-1; D is uncertain. This CDR3 is built from 14 residues. The V gene lost 6 bases and the J gene lost 1 base, with 12 bases spanning the gap. Germline V gene lookup returns CDR1 SNHLY and CDR2 FYNNEI. The CDR3 DNA reads as TGTGCCAGCAGGATGGTTAGTACGAACACTGAAGCTTTCTTT. Translation gives CASRMVSTNTEAFF.

This sequence joins TRBV10-3 and TRBJ2-3; 8 bases fit TRBD2. Germline-derived CDR1 and CDR2 are ENHRY and SYGVKD. The trim removed 6 bases at V and 2 bases at J, leaving 13 bases unmatched. The CDR3 extends over 17 amino acids. CDR3 sequence: CAISASRAGGLTDTQYF. The CDR3 nucleotides are TGTGCCATCAGCGCTTCTAGGGCGGGGGGTCTCACAGATACGCAGTATTTT.

V is TRBV7-3 and J is TRBJ2-1, with 7 bases matching TRBD1. This CDR3 is built from 14 residues. J was trimmed by 5 bases and V by 3 bases; bases with no gene match: 4. Germline V gene data show CDR1 as SGHTA and CDR2 as FQGTGA. The CDR3 loop is CASSFDRENNEQFF. The CDR3 DNA reads TGTGCCAGCAGCTTTGACAGGGAAAACAATGAGCAGTTCTTC.

The V and J genes are TRBV18 and TRBJ2-7; D might be TRBD1 (5 bases). Trimming removed 0 bases at V and 2 bases at J, with 5 bases between. The CDR3 is 13 amino acids. Germline CDR1 reads KGHSH; CDR2 reads LQKENI. This chain's CDR3 is CASSPPDTYEQYF. CDR3 nucleotides: TGTGCCAGCTCACCACCGGACACCTACGAGCAGTACTTC.

The chain is built from TRBV5-4 and TRBJ1-3, with D tentatively TRBD1 (6 bases). This CDR3 region has 14 residues. V was pared by 6 bases and J by 4 bases, with 14 bases between. Germline V CDR1 and CDR2: SGHNT, YYREEE (reference sequence). This CDR3 reads CASTLQGSGNTIYF. The CDR3 coding sequence is TGTGCCAGCACTTTACAGGGCTCCGGAAACACCATATATTTT.

The rearrangement links TRBV11-3 to TRBJ2-2; TRBD2 agrees at 12 bases. This CDR3 has 17 amino acids. J gave up 6 bases and V 5 bases, and 10 bases lay outside the gene matches. The V gene's germline CDR1 is SGHNT and CDR2 YENEEA. CDR3 DNA sequence: TGTGCCAGCAGCCCCGATTGGGCTAGCGGGAGGGCCGGGGAGCTGTTTTTT. It specifies CASSPDWASGRAGELFF.

The rearrangement links TRBV27 to TRBJ1-1; D remains ambiguous. This CDR3 has 15 residues. Germline assignment: CDR1 MNHEY and CDR2 SMNVEV (reference sequence). Trimming removed 1 base from V and 4 bases from J, with 13 bases in between. The CDR3 protein is CASSLLPRRVTEAFF. The CDR3 DNA follows: TGTGCCAGCAGTTTATTGCCGCGCCGCGTCACTGAAGCTTTCTTT.

The V gene is TRBV5-4, the J gene TRBJ1-1; 7 nucleotides agree with TRBD1. Germline CDR1 and CDR2: SGHNT and YYREEE (reference sequence). V was pared by 4 bases and J by 4 bases, with 7 bases of the junction left unmatched. This CDR3 contains 14 residues. The CDR3 loop is CASSLYRQGTEAFF. The CDR3 DNA is TGTGCCAGCAGCCTCTACCGACAGGGCACTGAAGCTTTCTTT.

The chain combines TRBV18 with TRBJ2-1, with TRBD2 matching 13 bases. This CDR3 spans 16 amino acids. Germline V CDR1 and CDR2: KGHSH, LQKENI. V lost 6 bases and J lost 8; bases outside the gene matches: 10. This CDR3 is CASSHGLAGVRDEQFF. CDR3 in DNA: TGTGCCAGCTCGCATGGACTAGCGGGAGTTCGGGATGAGCAGTTCTTC.

The V and J genes are TRBV10-3 and TRBJ2-7, with no clear D. Per the germline V gene, CDR1 is ENHRY and CDR2 is SYGVKD. V was clipped by 5 bases and J by 0 bases, with 11 bases between them. The length of the CDR3 is 14 residues. CDR3 sequence (DNA): TGTGCCATCAGTTCTTTAGACACCTCCTACGAGCAGTACTTC. Translated, it gives CAISSLDTSYEQYF.

The chain employs TRBV5-1 and TRBJ1-2; D is ambiguous. CDR3 size: 11 residues. Germline CDR1 and CDR2: SGHRS and YFSETQ. Trimming took 3 bases from V and 2 from J, leaving 2 bases between them. The CDR3 nucleotides read TGCGCCAGCAGCTCGAACTATGGCTACACCTTC. This gives the protein CASSSNYGYTF.

This sequence joins TRBV7-7 and TRBJ2-3; D possibly corresponds to TRBD2 (5 bases). The V gene lost 4 bases and the J gene lost 7 bases, with 18 bases spanning the gap. The length of the CDR3 is 15 residues. In germline, CDR1 is SSHAT, CDR2 FNYEAQ (reference sequence). The CDR3 spells CASSYKRTAWNTQYF. The CDR3 bases are TGTGCCAGCAGCTATAAGCGGACTGCTTGGAATACGCAGTATTTT.

The genes are TRBV27 and TRBJ2-2; D remains unclear. Germline lookup yields CDR1 MNHEY and CDR2 SMNVEV (reference sequence). The CDR3 runs to 15 residues. V shed 1 base and J shed 5 bases, with 11 bases lying between them. The CDR3 nucleotides read TGTGCCAGCAGTTTATACGCTAGAACGACCGGGGAGCTGTTTTTT. Translated, it gives CASSLYARTTGELFF.

CDR3 in DNA: TGTGCCAGCAGTTCCTCCTTGAACACTGAAGCTTTCTTT. This gives the protein CASSSSLNTEAFF. The chain is built from TRBV7-3 and TRBJ1-1; D gene uncertain. Germline V gives CDR1 SGHTA, CDR2 FQGTGA. The CDR3 covers 13 residues. Trimming left V 6 bases short and J 0 bases short, with 8 bases between.

The genes are TRBV18 and TRBJ2-5; 9 nucleotides align to TRBD1. There are 17 residues in the CDR3. V trimming: 4 bases; J trimming: 3 bases; junction bases outside the gene matches: 12. Germline loops: CDR1 KGHSH, CDR2 LQKENI. In DNA, the CDR3 is TGTGCCAGCTCACTAACCCTCCTGACAGGGGGAAAAGAGACCCAGTACTTC. This translates into CASSLTLLTGGKETQYF.

The V call is TRBV7-7, the J call TRBJ2-1, with a tentative D call TRBD2 (6 bases). V was pared by 5 bases and J by 0 bases, with 11 bases between. The CDR3 totals 15 residues. Per germline, CDR1 SSHAT and CDR2 FNYEAQ (reference sequence). In nucleotides, the CDR3 is TGTGCCAGCAGCCTCGACGGGAGCTCCTACAATGAGCAGTTCTTC. Translating it yields CASSLDGSSYNEQFF.

The genes are TRBV6-1 and TRBJ2-7, with a weak D call TRBD1 (6 bases). Trimming left V 11 bases short and J 2 bases short, with 13 bases between. This CDR3 has 12 residues. Germline CDR1 reads MNHNS; CDR2 reads SASEGT. The CDR3 here is CASRGTPYEQYF. The CDR3 DNA reads TGTGCCTCTAGGGGGACCCCCTACGAGCAGTACTTC.

The chain is built from TRBV5-4 and TRBJ2-3, with 14 bases lining up with TRBD2. The CDR3 length is 16 residues. Germline V gives CDR1 SGHNT, CDR2 YYREEE (reference sequence). V was clipped by 0 bases and J by 4 bases; unmatched bases: 1. CDR3 residues: CASSLETSGGADTQYF. As DNA, the CDR3 is TGTGCCAGCAGCTTGGAGACTAGCGGGGGGGCAGATACGCAGTATTTT.

CDR3 in amino acids: CAISAQQGGNSPLHF. CDR3 nucleotide sequence: TGTGCCATCAGTGCCCAACAGGGGGGAAATTCACCCCTCCACTTT. The chain uses TRBV10-3 and TRBJ1-6; TRBD1 matches at 8 bases. Germline CDR1 reads ENHRY; CDR2 reads SYGVKD. Unmatched junction bases numbered 6, after V lost 4 bases and J lost 7 bases. The CDR3 is 15 residues long.

The V and J genes are TRBV11-3 and TRBJ2-3; possible D gene TRBD2, 5 bases. From germline, CDR1 is SGHNT and CDR2 YENEEA. Trimming took off 4 bases at V and 0 bases at J, with 8 bases between the two ends. The CDR3 spans 14 residues. This CDR3 reads CASSYSVSTDTQYF. The CDR3 DNA is TGTGCCAGCAGCTATAGCGTTAGCACAGATACGCAGTATTTT.

V and J are TRBV2 and TRBJ1-1, with D perhaps TRBD1 (5 bases). The CDR3 loop spans 13 amino acids. Trimming removed 6 bases at V and 2 bases at J, with 10 bases between. Germline V gives CDR1 SNHLY, CDR2 FYNNEI. CDR3 coding DNA: TGTGCCAGCAGCCAAACAGGCAACACTGAAGCTTTCTTT. It translates to CASSQTGNTEAFF.

This chain joins TRBV11-1 and TRBJ2-3, with D possibly TRBD2 on 5 matching bases. CDR3 length: 16 residues. V dropped 4 bases and J dropped 5 bases, with 19 bases sitting between them. Germline lookup yields CDR1 SGHAT and CDR2 FQDESV (reference sequence). CDR3 nucleotides: TGTGCCAGCAGCTCCCCGGACTTCACTTCGAGAGATACGCAGTATTTT. It is translated as CASSSPDFTSRDTQYF. Drawing the rest from reference TRBV11-1 and TRBJ2-3, the complete variable domain is EAEVAQSPRYKITEKSQAVAFWCDPISGHATLYWYRQILGQGPELLVQFQDESVVDDSQLPKDRFSAERLKGVDSTLKIQPAELGDSAMYLCASSSPDFTSRDTQYFGPGTRLTVL.

The chain recombines TRBV29-1 with TRBJ1-2; D is uncertain. Trimming left V 1 base short and J 4 bases short, with 19 bases between. This CDR3 is 16 amino acids long. Germline CDR1 and CDR2: SQVTM and ANQGSEA. The CDR3 DNA sequence: TGCAGCGTTGAAGCCATCGGGCGGGATTCGGGCTATGGCTACACCTTC. This encodes CSVEAIGRDSGYGYTF.